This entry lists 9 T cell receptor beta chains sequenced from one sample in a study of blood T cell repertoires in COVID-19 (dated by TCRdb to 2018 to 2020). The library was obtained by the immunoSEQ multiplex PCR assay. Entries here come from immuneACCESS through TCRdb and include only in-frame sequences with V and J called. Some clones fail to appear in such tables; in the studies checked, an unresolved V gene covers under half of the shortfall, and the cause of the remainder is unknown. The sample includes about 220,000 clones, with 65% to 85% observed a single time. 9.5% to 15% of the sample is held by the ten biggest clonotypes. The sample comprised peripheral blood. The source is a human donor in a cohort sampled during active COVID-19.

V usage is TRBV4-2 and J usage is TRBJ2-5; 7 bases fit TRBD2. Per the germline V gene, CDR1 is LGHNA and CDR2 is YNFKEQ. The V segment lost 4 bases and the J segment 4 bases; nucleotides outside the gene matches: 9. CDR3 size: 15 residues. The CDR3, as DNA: TGTGCCAGCAGCCGAACCCCGGGACTAAGAGAGACCCAGTACTTC. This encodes CASSRTPGLRETQYF.

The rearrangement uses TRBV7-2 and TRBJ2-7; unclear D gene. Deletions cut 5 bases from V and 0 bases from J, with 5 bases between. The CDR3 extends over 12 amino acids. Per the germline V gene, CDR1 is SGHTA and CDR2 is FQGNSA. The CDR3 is CASSLRSYEQYF. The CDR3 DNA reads TGTGCCAGCAGCCTCCGCTCCTACGAGCAGTACTTC.

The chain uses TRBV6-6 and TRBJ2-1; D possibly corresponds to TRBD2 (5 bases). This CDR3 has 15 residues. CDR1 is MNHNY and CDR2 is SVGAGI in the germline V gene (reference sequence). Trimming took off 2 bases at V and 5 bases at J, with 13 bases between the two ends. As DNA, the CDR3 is TGTGCCAGCAGTTACGGTCGGGCGCGGGACAATGAGCAGTTCTTC. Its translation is CASSYGRARDNEQFF.

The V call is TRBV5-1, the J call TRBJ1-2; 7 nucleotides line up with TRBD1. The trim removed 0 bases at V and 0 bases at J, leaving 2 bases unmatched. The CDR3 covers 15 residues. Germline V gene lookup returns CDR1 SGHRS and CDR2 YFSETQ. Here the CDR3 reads CASSLAQGANYGYTF. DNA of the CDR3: TGCGCCAGCAGCTTGGCCCAGGGGGCTAACTATGGCTACACCTTC.

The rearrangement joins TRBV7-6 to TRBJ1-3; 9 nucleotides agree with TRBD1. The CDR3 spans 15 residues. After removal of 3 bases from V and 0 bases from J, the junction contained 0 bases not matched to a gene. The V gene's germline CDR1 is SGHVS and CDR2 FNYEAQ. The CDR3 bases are TGTGCCAGCAGCTTGGACAGGGGCTCTGGAAACACCATATATTTT. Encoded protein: CASSLDRGSGNTIYF.

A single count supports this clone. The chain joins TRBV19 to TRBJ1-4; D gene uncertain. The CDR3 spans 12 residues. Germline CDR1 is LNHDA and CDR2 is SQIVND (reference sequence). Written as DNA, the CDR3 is TGTGTTTCGACCTCGAGGGATGAAAAACTGTTTTTT. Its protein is CVSTSRDEKLFF.

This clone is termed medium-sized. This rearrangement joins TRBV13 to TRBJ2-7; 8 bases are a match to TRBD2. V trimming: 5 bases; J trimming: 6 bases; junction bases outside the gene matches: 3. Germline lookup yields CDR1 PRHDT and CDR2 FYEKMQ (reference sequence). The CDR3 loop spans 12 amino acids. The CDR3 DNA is TGTGCCAGCAGCCATGGGACTAGCGAGCAGTACTTC. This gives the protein CASSHGTSEQYF. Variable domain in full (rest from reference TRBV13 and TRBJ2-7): AAGVIQSPRHLIKEKRETATLKCYPIPRHDTVYWYQQGPGQDPQFLISFYEKMQSDKGSIPDRFSAQQFSDYHSELNMSSLELGDSALYFCASSHGTSEQYFGPGTRLTVT.

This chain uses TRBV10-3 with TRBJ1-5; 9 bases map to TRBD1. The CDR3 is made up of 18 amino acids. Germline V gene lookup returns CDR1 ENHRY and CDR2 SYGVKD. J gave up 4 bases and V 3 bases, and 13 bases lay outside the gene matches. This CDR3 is CAISDTTGGVTMNQPQHF. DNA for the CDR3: TGTGCCATCAGTGATACGACAGGGGGAGTCACGATGAATCAGCCCCAGCATTTT.

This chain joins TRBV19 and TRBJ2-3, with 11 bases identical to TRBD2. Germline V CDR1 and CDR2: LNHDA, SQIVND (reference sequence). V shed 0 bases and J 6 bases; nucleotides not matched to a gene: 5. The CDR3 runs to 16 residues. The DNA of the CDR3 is TGTGCCAGTAGTATAGATCTAGCGGGGGGAACGGATACGCAGTATTTT. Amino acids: CASSIDLAGGTDTQYF.